The 29 T cell receptor beta chains reported below all come from one sample, sequenced in a study of graft-versus-host responses after intestinal transplantation (dated by TCRdb to 2020 to 2023). No antigen has been assigned to these receptors. Interpreted using the paper, the time point label stands for: cells obtained before transplantation from donor or recipient. Library creation used the immunoSEQ multiplex PCR assay. The table was pulled from immuneACCESS by TCRdb, which kept in-frame rearrangements only. Such tables lose some clones; where checked, under half of the loss comes from unresolved V genes, and the rest has no known cause. This sample holds about 120,000 clones; about 93% were observed only once. More than 0.1% of the sample comes from the top ten. This material consisted of unstimulated CD4+ T cells sorted from spleen or lymph node cells, taken before intestinal transplant. These receptors all come from a human donor who received an intestinal transplant.

This chain uses TRBV9 with TRBJ2-5; 8 nucleotides line up with TRBD1. Germline CDR1 SGDLS, CDR2 YYNGEE. J gave up 5 bases and V 3 bases, and 12 bases lay outside the gene matches. The CDR3 sequence is 16 residues long. CDR3 DNA sequence: TGTGCCAGCAGCGCGCCCAGGGGGCGCAGTGGGGAGACCCAGTACTTC. This sequence encodes CASSAPRGRSGETQYF.

This rearrangement joins TRBV5-1 to TRBJ2-3, with D possibly being TRBD2 (5 bases). Germline CDR1 reads SGHRS; CDR2 reads YFSETQ. The CDR3 contains 14 residues. Trimming cost V 3 bases and J 0 bases, with 8 bases left between them. The CDR3 DNA is TGCGCCAGCAGCTCCGGACTCAGCACAGATACGCAGTATTTT. It translates to CASSSGLSTDTQYF.

The chain recombines TRBV30 with TRBJ1-2; D is ambiguous. The germline CDR1 and CDR2 sequences are GTSNPN and SVGIG (reference sequence). The V end was cut by 4 bases, the J end by 1 base, with 10 bases between. This CDR3 contains 13 residues. The CDR3: CAWTRTDNYGYTF. The CDR3 nucleotides are TGTGCCTGGACCAGAACAGATAACTATGGCTACACCTTC. Complete variable domain (other parts from reference TRBV30 and TRBJ1-2): SQTIHQWPATLVQPVGSPLSLECTVEGTSNPNLYWYRQAAGRGLQLLFYSVGIGQISSEVPQNLSASRPQDRQFILSSKKLLLSDSGFYLCAWTRTDNYGYTFGSGTRLTVV.

This sequence joins TRBV30 and TRBJ2-7, with D unclear. Germline V CDR1 and CDR2: GTSNPN, SVGIG (reference sequence). CDR3 length equals 11 residues. The V and J ends lost 2 bases and 12 bases respectively, with 14 bases between them. This CDR3 reads CAWSPQATVYF. CDR3 DNA sequence: TGTGCCTGGAGTCCCCAAGCTACTGTGTACTTC.

V gene TRBV5-6 combines with J gene TRBJ1-2; no clear D. V shed 0 bases and J shed 4 bases, with 7 bases lying between them. Germline loops: CDR1 SGHDT, CDR2 YYEEEE. This CDR3 has 13 amino acids. This chain's CDR3 is CASSLERIYGYTF. CDR3 in DNA: TGTGCCAGCAGCTTGGAACGGATCTATGGCTACACCTTC.

This chain links TRBV5-1 with TRBJ1-4; perhaps TRBD1 as D (6 bases). Germline lookup yields CDR1 SGHRS and CDR2 YFSETQ. The CDR3 extends over 14 amino acids. V was trimmed by 0 bases and J by 8 bases, leaving 11 bases between them. CDR3 residues: CASSLEAGEEKLFF. CDR3 DNA: TGCGCCAGCAGCTTGGAGGCAGGGGAGGAAAAACTGTTTTTT.

The chain carries TRBV5-1 and TRBJ2-1; 7 bases map to TRBD2. This CDR3 region has 18 residues. V lost 0 bases to trimming and J lost 0 bases; unmatched junction nucleotides: 9. The V gene's germline CDR1 is SGHRS and CDR2 YFSETQ. The DNA for the CDR3 is TGCGCCAGCAGCTTGGCAGCGGGACCCCTAGACTCCTACAATGAGCAGTTCTTC. This sequence encodes CASSLAAGPLDSYNEQFF.

This clone was detected once. V and J are TRBV6-5 and TRBJ2-3; D perhaps matches TRBD2 (5 bases). Trimming stripped 7 bases from V and 0 bases from J, with 11 bases between. CDR3 length: 14 residues. In germline, CDR1 is MNHEY, CDR2 SVGAGI. CDR3 loop: CASTSRRSTDTQYF. CDR3 DNA sequence: TGTGCCAGCACCTCCCGGAGGAGCACAGATACGCAGTATTTT.

The chain recombines TRBV7-9 with TRBJ1-3; the D is unclear. The CDR3 is 14 residues long. V was cut by 5 bases and J by 1 base, with 9 bases left in between. Germline V gene data show CDR1 as SEHNR and CDR2 as FQNEAQ (reference sequence). Here the CDR3 reads CASSPSKSGNTIYF. CDR3 bases: TGTGCCAGCAGCCCCTCGAAGTCTGGAAACACCATATATTTT.

The chain is built from TRBV30 and TRBJ1-5; 7 nucleotides line up with TRBD1. V gave up 5 bases and J gave up 1 base; unmatched junction bases: 2. CDR1 and CDR2 (germline): GTSNPN, SVGIG (reference sequence). The CDR3 has 13 amino acids. The CDR3 spells CAWEQGSNQPQHF. DNA for the CDR3: TGTGCCTGGGAACAGGGGAGCAATCAGCCCCAGCATTTT.

V gene TRBV30 combines with J gene TRBJ1-5, with TRBD1 as a possible D gene (5 bases). The V and J ends lost 0 bases and 8 bases respectively, with 5 bases between them. The CDR3 has 11 residues. The germline CDR1 and CDR2 sequences are GTSNPN and SVGIG (reference sequence). The CDR3 DNA reads TGTGCCTGGAGTGTAGGGGAGCCCCAGCATTTT. It translates to CAWSVGEPQHF.

The chain has TRBV29-1 and TRBJ1-2; D is uncertain. Germline CDR1 and CDR2: SQVTM and ANQGSEA. Trimming took 7 bases from V and 0 from J, leaving 9 bases between them. This CDR3 is built from 12 residues. CDR3 protein: CSAKVTNYGYTF. DNA for the CDR3: TGCAGCGCTAAAGTTACTAACTATGGCTACACCTTC.

The gene calls are TRBV6-5 and TRBJ1-1, with TRBD1 identical over 7 bases. The germline CDR1 and CDR2 sequences are MNHEY and SVGAGI. This CDR3 contains 15 residues. V was pared by 2 bases and J by 5 bases, with 8 bases of the junction left unmatched. CDR3 sequence reads: CASSYADRTGTEAFF. The DNA of the CDR3 is TGTGCCAGCAGTTACGCGGACAGGACGGGAACTGAAGCTTTCTTT.

Only a few counts were recorded for this clone. The chain has TRBV5-4 and TRBJ2-5; no clear D. Germline loops: CDR1 SGHNT, CDR2 YYREEE (reference sequence). This CDR3 is built from 14 residues. The ends were cut back, 6 bases at V and 3 bases at J, with 15 bases in the middle. The CDR3 is CASTLSPEKETQYF. CDR3 bases: TGTGCCAGCACCCTCTCCCCGGAAAAAGAGACCCAGTACTTC.

In this sample, this clone turned up once. The rearrangement uses TRBV9 and TRBJ2-5; TRBD2 aligns across 9 bases. Looked up from germline, CDR1 is SGDLS and CDR2 is YYNGEE. Trimming took 4 bases from V and 1 from J; bases not matched to a gene: 8. The CDR3 totals 16 residues. CDR3: CASSLIAGEGQETQYF. The DNA of the CDR3 is TGTGCCAGCAGCTTAATAGCGGGAGAGGGCCAAGAGACCCAGTACTTC.

The genes are TRBV6-1 and TRBJ2-5; D unclear. This CDR3 contains 12 residues. Germline CDR1 and CDR2: MNHNS and SASEGT. V dropped 8 bases and J dropped 1 base, with 8 bases sitting between them. CDR3 bases: TGTGCCAGCTCGTGGAGCCAAGAGACCCAGTACTTC. Its protein product is CASSWSQETQYF.

This chain uses TRBV9 with TRBJ2-5; possible D gene TRBD2, 5 bases. CDR3 length: 13 amino acids. Trimming took off 2 bases at V and 5 bases at J, with 10 bases between the two ends. Germline V gene lookup returns CDR1 SGDLS and CDR2 YYNGEE. The CDR3 sequence: CASSVRTGETQYF. The DNA for the CDR3 is TGTGCCAGCAGCGTCCGGACGGGGGAGACCCAGTACTTC.

This sequence joins TRBV2 and TRBJ2-1; D call uncertain. V lost 4 bases and J 6 bases, leaving 13 bases between the germline ends. In germline, CDR1 is SNHLY, CDR2 FYNNEI. The CDR3 has 14 residues. The CDR3: CASSATRRSNEQFF. As DNA, the CDR3 is TGTGCCAGCAGTGCTACACGACGGTCCAATGAGCAGTTCTTC.

This clone has just one count. This rearrangement joins TRBV30 to TRBJ1-1; 8 nucleotides agree with TRBD1. The CDR3 is 15 amino acids. The trim removed 5 bases at V and 6 bases at J, leaving 14 bases unmatched. CDR1 and CDR2 (germline): GTSNPN, SVGIG (reference sequence). CDR3 coding DNA: TGTGCCTGGGGAACCTTACAGGGGGGGATGCCTGAAGCTTTCTTT. This translates into CAWGTLQGGMPEAFF.

The chain employs TRBV30 and TRBJ1-1; D is ambiguous. Trimming shortened V by 4 bases and J by 6 bases, and 12 bases separated the two germline ends. The CDR3 consists of 12 residues. Germline V gene lookup returns CDR1 GTSNPN and CDR2 SVGIG (reference sequence). The CDR3 reads CAWKPAGSEAFF. For the CDR3, the DNA is TGTGCCTGGAAACCGGCTGGGTCTGAAGCTTTCTTT.

The chain joins TRBV20-1 to TRBJ2-7; D gene unclear. Trimming took 6 bases from V and 3 from J, leaving 6 bases between them. The V gene's germline CDR1 is DFQATT and CDR2 SNEGSKA (reference sequence). The CDR3 runs to 10 residues. This CDR3 reads CSAERYEQYF. Written as DNA, the CDR3 is TGCAGTGCCGAACGCTACGAGCAGTACTTC.

This chain joins TRBV28 and TRBJ2-7; 7 nucleotides agree with TRBD1. After removal of 5 bases from V and 2 bases from J, the junction contained 6 bases not matched to a gene. In germline, CDR1 is MDHEN, CDR2 SYDVKM. The CDR3 totals 14 residues. CDR3 in DNA: TGTGCCAGCAGTCTGTGGGACAGCCCCTACGAGCAGTACTTC. As protein: CASSLWDSPYEQYF.

V is TRBV5-1 and J is TRBJ2-1, with TRBD1 as a possible D gene (6 bases). V lost 1 base to trimming and J lost 4 bases, with 12 bases between them. CDR3 length: 15 residues. Per the germline V gene, CDR1 is SGHRS and CDR2 is YFSETQ. In nucleotides, the CDR3 is TGCGCCAGCAGCTTGACAGGGAAAGGGTACAATGAGCAGTTCTTC. Its translation is CASSLTGKGYNEQFF.

The sample holds a few counts of this clone. J is TRBJ1-3 and V is TRBV5-4, with D hard to call. Per the germline V gene, CDR1 is SGHNT and CDR2 is YYREEE (reference sequence). The CDR3 is 13 amino acids. V lost 3 bases and J lost 7, with 11 bases in between. The CDR3 spells CASSSDLSNTIYF. Written as DNA, the CDR3 is TGTGCCAGCAGCTCGGACCTGAGCAACACCATATATTTT.

The rearrangement joins TRBV7-3 to TRBJ2-7; the D gene is possibly TRBD1 (6 bases). The V gene's germline CDR1 is SGHTA and CDR2 FQGTGA. CDR3 length: 13 amino acids. Trimming left V 6 bases short and J 7 bases short, with 16 bases between. CDR3 sequence reads: CASSLDSLEEQYF. For the CDR3, the DNA is TGTGCCAGCAGTTTGGACAGTCTGGAGGAGCAGTACTTC.

The CDR3 loop reads CASSERLAGGPIYEQYF. CDR3 in DNA: TGTGCCAGCAGTGAACGGCTAGCGGGAGGGCCAATCTACGAGCAGTACTTC. The rearrangement uses TRBV6-1 and TRBJ2-7, with 12 bases identical to TRBD2. This CDR3 has 17 residues. The J segment lost 3 bases and the V segment lost 2 bases, leaving 8 bases of the junction unmatched. CDR1 is MNHNS and CDR2 is SASEGT in the germline V gene.

The chain recombines TRBV15 with TRBJ2-7, with D possibly TRBD2 on 5 matching bases. The CDR3 loop spans 16 amino acids. Germline V gene lookup returns CDR1 LNHNV and CDR2 YYDKDF (reference sequence). Deletions cut 0 bases from V and 2 bases from J, with 14 bases between. The CDR3: CATSRDPSGGAYEQYF. The CDR3 DNA reads as TGTGCCACCAGCAGAGATCCCAGCGGAGGAGCCTACGAGCAGTACTTC.

The V and J genes are TRBV5-1 and TRBJ2-1; 11 bases fit TRBD2. This CDR3 region has 17 residues. V lost 4 bases and J lost 2; bases outside the gene matches: 8. Germline CDR1 and CDR2: SGHRS and YFSETQ. The CDR3 DNA is TGCGCCAGCAGCCGATCCATAGCGGGAGGGCCCTACAATGAGCAGTTCTTC. Protein product: CASSRSIAGGPYNEQFF.

This CDR3 reads CASSPSKSRWAGNTIYF. As DNA, the CDR3 is TGTGCCAGCAGCCCGAGTAAGTCCAGGTGGGCCGGAAACACCATATATTTT. V usage is TRBV7-6 and J usage is TRBJ1-3; D is uncertain. This CDR3 is 17 amino acids long. Trimming took 5 bases from V and 4 from J, leaving 21 bases between them. From germline, CDR1 is SGHVS and CDR2 FNYEAQ.